The rows below give T cell receptor beta chains drawn from one sample of a study of T-cell reconstitution after alpha-beta-depleted transplantation in children. TCRdb re-called the PCR reads through MiXCR, storing one row per CDR3 protein. The sample has hundreds of thousands of distinct CDR3 sequences; approximately 15% are singletons. Sequencing used PBMCs from the stem cell graft donor, obtained from the stem cell graft. The receptors shown here come from a human donor who donated a stem cell graft to a child with acute myeloid leukemia. Each CDR3 is given with its conserved first and last residue. The D gene is left open where the match is weak. Clone size is shown for a subset of rows, as once, few, many or a class of expanded clone.

clone size	V gene	J gene	D gene	CDR3 DNA	CDR3 protein
-	TRBV11-2	TRBJ2-5	-	TGTGCCAGCAAATCTAGCCGGGCGGGAGAGACCCAGTACTTC	CASKSSRAGETQYF
few	TRBV12-3/TRBV12-4	TRBJ2-2	-	TGTGCCAGCAGTTTAGTAAGAGGGGACGCCGTGACCGGGGAGCTGTTTTTT	CASSLVRGDAVTGELFF
-	TRBV7-2	TRBJ2-7	-	TGTGCCAGCAGCCTAGACAATCGAGCGTTTGGCGAGCAGTACTTC	CASSLDNRAFGEQYF
-	TRBV20-1	TRBJ1-5	TRBD1	TGCAGTGCTAGACCAGGGGGCTTAGTCGACAATCAGCCCCAGCATTTT	CSARPGGLVDNQPQHF
many	TRBV7-3	TRBJ2-2	-	TGTGCCAGCAGCCCGAACGGCGGGGAGCTGTTTTTT	CASSPNGGELFF
-	TRBV20-1	TRBJ1-1	-	TGCAGTGCTACTCTATGGGACACTGAAGCTTTCTTT	CSATLWDTEAFF
-	TRBV18	TRBJ2-6	-	TGTGCCAGCTCCCCTCTCGGGGGTCTCTCTGGGGCCAACGTCCTGACTTTC	CASSPLGGLSGANVLTF
-	TRBV3-1	TRBJ2-7	-	TGTGCCAGCAGCCAAGGGGCCGAGCAGTACTTC	CASSQGAEQYF
many	TRBV29-1	TRBJ2-1	TRBD2	TGCTCTAGCGGGGGGGCAGAGTACAATGAGCAGTTCTTC	CSSGGAEYNEQFF
few	TRBV10-2	TRBJ2-1	TRBD2	TGCGCCAGCAGTGAGGGTCTAGGCGGGGGTCCGGTCAATGAGCAGTTCTTC	CASSEGLGGGPVNEQFF
few	TRBV7-9	TRBJ1-1	-	TGTGCCAGCAGCTTAAAGGGACCGAACACTGAAGCTTTCTTT	CASSLKGPNTEAFF
many	TRBV4-3	TRBJ1-5	TRBD1	TGCGCCAGCAGCCAAGGGGTAGCGGGACAGAGCAATCAGCCCCAGCATTTT	CASSQGVAGQSNQPQHF
few	TRBV20-1	TRBJ2-3	-	TGCAGTGCTGGACTGAGGAATACGCAGTATTTT	CSAGLRNTQYF
many	TRBV9	TRBJ2-1	-	TGTGCCAGCAGCGTAGGGGCAGGGATCTTTAACAATGAGCAGTTCTTC	CASSVGAGIFNNEQFF
-	TRBV12-3/TRBV12-4	TRBJ1-1	TRBD1	TGTGCCAGCACTCTCACCCCACAGGGGGGCACTGAAGCTTTCTTT	CASTLTPQGGTEAFF
many	TRBV12-3/TRBV12-4	TRBJ1-1	-	TGTGCCAGCAGTTTGACAACAACCAACACTGAAGCTTTCTTT	CASSLTTTNTEAFF
many	TRBV7-9	TRBJ2-3	-	TGTGCCAGCAGCTTAACGGGCCGTGACACAGATACGCAGTATTTT	CASSLTGRDTDTQYF
many	TRBV9	TRBJ2-3	TRBD1	TGTGCCAGCAGCGCCCACACAGGGGAAGATACGCAGTATTTT	CASSAHTGEDTQYF
-	TRBV7-2	TRBJ2-3	-	TGTGCCAGCAGCCCGACCTCTACGCAGTATTTT	CASSPTSTQYF
many	TRBV20-1	TRBJ1-5	-	TGCAGTGCTAGCCCGCCCGGCGGTCAGCCCCAGCATTTT	CSASPPGGQPQHF
-	TRBV7-9	TRBJ1-4	TRBD1	TGTGCCAGCAGCGCACGACAGGGTTTCCCAACTAATGAAAAACTGTTTTTT	CASSARQGFPTNEKLFF
-	TRBV6-1	TRBJ2-3	TRBD2	TGTGCCAGCAGCGATAGCGGGTACACAGATACGCAGTATTTT	CASSDSGYTDTQYF
few	TRBV7-9	TRBJ1-1	TRBD1	TGTGCCAGCAGACCCGACAGGGCCAACACTGAAGCTTTCTTT	CASRPDRANTEAFF
-	TRBV18	TRBJ2-3	-	TGTGCCAGCTCACCACGCCAGGCCGAGTCAGATACGCAGTATTTT	CASSPRQAESDTQYF
few	TRBV21-1	TRBJ2-5	-	TGTGCCAGCAGCACTGCGGGCAGGGAAGAGACCCAGTACTTC	CASSTAGREETQYF
many	TRBV12-3/TRBV12-4	TRBJ1-1	-	TGTGCCAGCAGTCCAGGGGCGGCTGAAGCTTTCTTT	CASSPGAAEAFF
many	TRBV5-1	TRBJ2-1	-	TGCGCCAGCAGCTTGGGACCGGGCGGCTCGAGTCCGTTCTTC	CASSLGPGGSSPFF
-	TRBV7-9	TRBJ1-1	-	TGTGCCAGCAGCTTATCACTTGTGAACACTGAAGCTTTCTTT	CASSLSLVNTEAFF
many	TRBV10-3	TRBJ1-1	-	TGTGCCATCACCTCGGACAGGAACACTGAAGCTTTCTTT	CAITSDRNTEAFF
many	TRBV20-1	TRBJ2-3	TRBD2	TGCAGTGCTAGATCCCGGACTAGCGGATTCACAGATACGCAGTATTTT	CSARSRTSGFTDTQYF
many	TRBV5-1	TRBJ2-1	TRBD1	TGCGCCAGCAGCTTGAGGACAGGAAACAATGAGCAGTTCTTC	CASSLRTGNNEQFF
-	TRBV20-1	TRBJ2-1	-	TGCAGTGCTAGAGATACAGTGGCGGGGACTTACAATGAGCAGTTCTTC	CSARDTVAGTYNEQFF
-	TRBV5-1	TRBJ2-3	-	TGCGCCAGCAGCTTCAATCTAGGGAATACAGATACGCAGTATTTT	CASSFNLGNTDTQYF
few	TRBV20-1	TRBJ2-3	-	TGCAGTGCCCTACCAGGGGCGGGGGGCACAGATACGCAGTATTTT	CSALPGAGGTDTQYF
many	TRBV20-1	TRBJ1-5	TRBD1	TGCAGTGCGGGAGGGGACAGTGCGGCTCAGCCCCAGCATTTT	CSAGGDSAAQPQHF
-	TRBV5-6	TRBJ1-2	-	TGTGCCATCAGCTTCGGGACACTTGGCTACACCTTC	CAISFGTLGYTF
many	TRBV20-1	TRBJ2-1	TRBD1	TGCAGTGCTGAACGGGACAGGGGGATCTCCTACAATGAGCAGTTCTTC	CSAERDRGISYNEQFF
few	TRBV5-5	TRBJ1-2	-	TGTGCCAGCAGCCCCGGTACAAGGGGCCCCCATGGCTACACCTTC	CASSPGTRGPHGYTF
few	TRBV5-6	TRBJ2-7	-	TGTGCCAGCAGACAGATCCGGGACTTTGGGGAGCAGTACTTC	CASRQIRDFGEQYF
many	TRBV20-1	TRBJ1-6	-	TGCAGTGCTAGAGAGGATGTGAGGTCACCCCTCCACTTT	CSAREDVRSPLHF
many	TRBV20-1	TRBJ1-5	-	TGCAGTGCTAGGTCCAGACCCAATCAGCCCCAGCATTTT	CSARSRPNQPQHF
few	TRBV7-9	TRBJ2-1	-	TGTGCCAGCAGCCATCCGAGGTTAGGGAATGAGCAGTTCTTC	CASSHPRLGNEQFF
few	TRBV12-3/TRBV12-4	TRBJ2-3	-	TGTGCCAGCAGTCTCCTCACTAGAGATTCGCAGTATTTT	CASSLLTRDSQYF
-	TRBV7-8	TRBJ1-2	-	TGTGCCAGCAGCTTGTATAATTGGGGCGCTAACTATGGCTACACCTTC	CASSLYNWGANYGYTF
-	TRBV20-1	TRBJ1-3	-	TGCAGTGCTAGCCCCGCAGGGTACTCTGGAAACACCATATATTTT	CSASPAGYSGNTIYF
many	TRBV13	TRBJ2-1	-	TGTGCCAGCAGCTTAGGCCGAGGGAGCTCCTACAATGAGCAGTTCTTC	CASSLGRGSSYNEQFF
many	TRBV20-1	TRBJ1-2	-	TGCAGTGCTAGTCCATACAGGGTACATAACTATGGCTACACCTTC	CSASPYRVHNYGYTF
many	TRBV7-2	TRBJ2-7	TRBD2	TGTGCCAGCAGCTCCCCCCTAGCGGGGGGCTCTAAACGACTCGAGCAGTACTTC	CASSSPLAGGSKRLEQYF
many	TRBV20-1	TRBJ1-5	-	TGCAGTGCTAGAGATTCCCCGGGGGGCCGGGGTCAGCCCCAGCATTTT	CSARDSPGGRGQPQHF